Listed below are T cell receptor beta chains from one sample, sequenced in a study of brain T cells in children with intractable seizures. Sequencing was performed with immunoSEQ multiplex PCR; in TCRdb, only in-frame clones are kept and a portion is missing. The sample carries under 45,000 clones, 75% to 95% recorded once. This sample comprised peripheral blood, obtained at surgery. The receptors here all came from a girl under 10 years old with tuberous sclerosis and intractable seizures. Each CDR3 is given with its conserved first and last residue. D genes are given only for firm matches. Where a row states a size, it is once, few, many or the class of an expanded clone; other rows omit it.

abundance | j_gene | d_gene | v_gene | len | CDR3nt | CDR3aa
NA | TRBJ2-3 | TRBD2 | TRBV6-1 | 17 | TGTGCCAGCAGTGCTCAGACTAGCGGGGCCAGCACAGATACGCAGTATTTT | CASSAQTSGASTDTQYF
NA | TRBJ2-5 | TRBD1 | TRBV19 | 14 | TGTGCCAGTAGTAAGGACAGGCACCAAGAGACCCAGTACTTC | CASSKDRHQETQYF
once | TRBJ1-5 | TRBD1 | TRBV10-3 | 16 | TGTGCCATCAGTGACCCGAGACAGGGGGAGGGTCAGCCCCAGCATTTT | CAISDPRQGEGQPQHF
NA | TRBJ1-1 | TRBD1 | TRBV29-1 | 15 | TGCAGCGTTGAAGATCAGGGGGGGCTGTTCACTGAAGCTTTCTTT | CSVEDQGGLFTEAFF
NA | TRBJ2-1 | TRBD1 | TRBV24-1 | 14 | TGTGCCACCCGAGGGACAGGCTCCTACAATGAGCAGTTCTTC | CATRGTGSYNEQFF
NA | TRBJ2-5 | TRBD1 | TRBV19 | 15 | TGTGCCAGTAGTATAGTTGCAGGGGGCCGTGAGACCCAGTACTTC | CASSIVAGGRETQYF
NA | TRBJ1-2 | TRBD1 | TRBV11-2 | 15 | TGTGCCAGCAGCTTCCGGGACAGGGGTAACTATGGCTACACCTTC | CASSFRDRGNYGYTF
NA | TRBJ2-2 | NA | TRBV5-1 | 15 | TGCGCCAGCAGCCGGGGACACCAAAACACCGGGGAGCTGTTTTTT | CASSRGHQNTGELFF
NA | TRBJ1-1 | TRBD1 | TRBV5-1 | 15 | TGCGCCAGCAGCGACCGGGACAGGGTGAACACTGAAGCTTTCTTT | CASSDRDRVNTEAFF
NA | TRBJ1-5 | TRBD1 | TRBV6-1 | 17 | TGTGCCAGCAGTGAAGACAGGGGATGGGATGGCAATCAGCCCCAGCATTTT | CASSEDRGWDGNQPQHF
NA | TRBJ1-1 | NA | TRBV4-1 | 16 | TGCGCCAGCAGCCGCAAACGGGGGCGAAGGAACACTGAAGCTTTCTTT | CASSRKRGRRNTEAFF
NA | TRBJ1-1 | NA | TRBV29-1 | 12 | TGCAGCGTTGGAGCCCGGAACACTGAAGCTTTCTTT | CSVGARNTEAFF
NA | TRBJ1-1 | NA | TRBV6-5 | 15 | TGTGCCAGCATCGAGTGGGCGGGGATGAACACTGAAGCTTTCTTT | CASIEWAGMNTEAFF
NA | TRBJ2-7 | TRBD2 | TRBV5-6 | 18 | TGTGCCAGCAGCTTGGGGGGCTTAGCGGGCTCCCGGGAAGGCGAGCAGTACTTC | CASSLGGLAGSREGEQYF
NA | TRBJ1-1 | TRBD1 | TRBV5-1 | 15 | TGCGCCAGCAGCTTGGAGGACAGGGGCGGGACTGAAGCTTTCTTT | CASSLEDRGGTEAFF
NA | TRBJ2-7 | TRBD1 | TRBV5-4 | 13 | TGTGCCAGCAGCAAGGACAGGCCGTACGAGCAGTACTTC | CASSKDRPYEQYF
NA | TRBJ1-1 | NA | TRBV2 | 15 | TGTGCCAGCAGTTCCACATTCGGGGGGAACACTGAAGCTTTCTTT | CASSSTFGGNTEAFF
once | TRBJ2-1 | NA | TRBV7-8 | 14 | TGTGCCAGCAGCTTACCGACAATTTACAATGAGCAGTTCTTC | CASSLPTIYNEQFF
NA | TRBJ2-1 | TRBD2 | TRBV4-1 | 17 | TGCGCCAGCAGCCAGGGGACTAGGGGGGAGGTGGGAAATGAGCAGTTCTTC | CASSQGTRGEVGNEQFF
NA | TRBJ1-1 | TRBD1 | TRBV5-1 | 15 | TGCGCCAGCAGCTTGGAAGGGACAGGGGGCACTGAAGCTTTCTTT | CASSLEGTGGTEAFF
NA | TRBJ2-1 | NA | TRBV7-6 | 16 | TGTGCCAGCAGCACCTGGACTCAGGTTTCCTACAATGAGCAGTTCTTC | CASSTWTQVSYNEQFF
NA | TRBJ2-5 | NA | TRBV6-5 | 12 | TGTGCCAGCAGTTACCCCGAAGAGACCCAGTACTTC | CASSYPEETQYF
NA | TRBJ2-2 | TRBD2 | TRBV5-4 | 15 | TGTGCCAGCAGCTTGGTGGAGCGGGGATCCGGGGAGCTGTTTTTT | CASSLVERGSGELFF
once | TRBJ2-3 | NA | TRBV24-1 | 16 | TGTGCCACCAGTGACCCGACTAGTCTGAGGACAGATACGCAGTATTTT | CATSDPTSLRTDTQYF
NA | TRBJ1-4 | TRBD1 | TRBV7-9 | 15 | TGTGCCAGCGTGGCCCTAGACAGGGGTAATGAAAAACTGTTTTTT | CASVALDRGNEKLFF
NA | TRBJ2-2 | NA | TRBV7-9 | 13 | TGTGCCAGCAGCTTACTGAACACCGGGGAGCTGTTTTTT | CASSLLNTGELFF
few | TRBJ1-5 | NA | TRBV5-8 | 15 | TGTGCCAGCAGCTCGAACCACAGGGTGGAGCAGCCCCAGCATTTT | CASSSNHRVEQPQHF
few | TRBJ1-2 | NA | TRBV30 | 12 | TGTGCCTGGAGCTCGAGGGATTCGGGCTACACCTTC | CAWSSRDSGYTF
NA | TRBJ2-5 | NA | TRBV6-1 | 17 | TGTGCCAGCAGTGAAGCGGGAATACCGGGGGCGGGGGAGACCCAGTACTTC | CASSEAGIPGAGETQYF
NA | TRBJ2-3 | NA | TRBV9 | 15 | TGTGCCAGCAGCCTTAGGGACCTCAAGGGTGGGTCGCAGTATTTT | CASSLRDLKGGSQYF
NA | TRBJ1-3 | NA | TRBV6-6 | 15 | TGTGCCAGCAGTTACTTTGACAGCTCTGGAAACACCATATATTTT | CASSYFDSSGNTIYF
once | TRBJ2-2 | NA | TRBV12-5 | 15 | TGTGCTAGTGGTTTGGTACGACAGGCCACCGGGGAGCTGTTTTTT | CASGLVRQATGELFF
NA | TRBJ2-2 | NA | TRBV3-1/TRBV3-2 | 18 | TGTGCCAGCAGCCCCCAGGTTTGGAGGGGCGATAACACCGGGGAGCTGTTTTTT | CASSPQVWRGDNTGELFF
NA | TRBJ2-3 | NA | TRBV10-2 | 13 | TGCGCCAGCAGTGACCCTCGAGTGGATACGCAGTATTTT | CASSDPRVDTQYF
NA | TRBJ2-6 | NA | TRBV19 | 16 | TGTGCCAGTAGTCGGGACCGGCACTCTGGGGCCAACGTCCTGACTTTC | CASSRDRHSGANVLTF
NA | TRBJ2-5 | NA | TRBV9 | 16 | TGTGCCAGCAGCGTAGAAGGTTCGGAGGGAGGAGAGACCCAGTACTTC | CASSVEGSEGGETQYF
NA | TRBJ1-1 | TRBD1 | TRBV6-5 | 16 | TGTGCCAGCAGTTACGGGTGGCAGGGGGCGAGCACTGAAGCTTTCTTT | CASSYGWQGASTEAFF
once | TRBJ2-6 | NA | TRBV4-1 | 19 | TGCGCCAGCAGCCAAGCGATGGGGGGGCCTTACTCTGGGGCCAACGTCCTGACTTTC | CASSQAMGGPYSGANVLTF
medium-sized | TRBJ1-3 | TRBD1 | TRBV18 | 16 | TGTGCCAGCTCACCATCACAGGGGGCTACTGGAAACACCATATATTTT | CASSPSQGATGNTIYF
NA | TRBJ2-3 | TRBD2 | TRBV30 | 12 | TGTGCCTGGAGCGGGGAGGGGGATACGCAGTATTTT | CAWSGEGDTQYF
NA | TRBJ1-2 | TRBD1 | TRBV30 | 15 | TGTGCCTGGACACCAGACAGGGCTGAAAGCTATGGCTACACCTTC | CAWTPDRAESYGYTF
NA | TRBJ1-2 | NA | TRBV11-2 | 15 | TGTGCCAGCAGCTTAGGGGGGATACGTGCCTATGGCTACACCTTC | CASSLGGIRAYGYTF